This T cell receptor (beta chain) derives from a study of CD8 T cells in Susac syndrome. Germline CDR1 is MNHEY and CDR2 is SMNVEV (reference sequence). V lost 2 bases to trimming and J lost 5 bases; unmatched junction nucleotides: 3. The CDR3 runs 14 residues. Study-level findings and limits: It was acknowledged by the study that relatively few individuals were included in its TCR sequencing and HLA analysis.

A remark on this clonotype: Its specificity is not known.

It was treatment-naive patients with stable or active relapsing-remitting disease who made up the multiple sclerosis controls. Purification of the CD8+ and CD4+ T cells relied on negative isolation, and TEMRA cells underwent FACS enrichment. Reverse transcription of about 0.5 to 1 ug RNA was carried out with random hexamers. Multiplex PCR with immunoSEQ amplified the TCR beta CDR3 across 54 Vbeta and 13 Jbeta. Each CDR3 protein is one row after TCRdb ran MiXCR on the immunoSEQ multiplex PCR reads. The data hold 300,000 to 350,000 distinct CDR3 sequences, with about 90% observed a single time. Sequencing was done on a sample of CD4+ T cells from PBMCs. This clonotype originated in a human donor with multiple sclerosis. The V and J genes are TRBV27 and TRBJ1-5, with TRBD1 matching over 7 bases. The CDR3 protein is CASSLTRGHQPQHF. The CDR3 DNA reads TGTGCCAGCAGTTTAACGAGGGGGCATCAGCCCCAGCATTTT.